The subject of this entry is one T cell receptor (gamma chain). Its antigen is not identified. A much larger clone is a single base away; this may be a read error. This sample is part of a study of Vδ1+ human thymocytes. The template was reverse-transcribed extracted RNA. CDR3 amplicons came from multiplex PCR with pooled V-gene forward and constant-region reverse primers. TCRdb re-called the multiplex PCR reads via CATT. The sample has 25,000 to 30,000 gamma-chain clones; around 20% are singletons. After alphabeta T cell depletion, CD3+ Vdelta1+ Vdelta2- thymocytes were sorted. Study outcomes and limitations: Highly polyclonal TRG and TRD repertoires with Gaussian CDR3 length distributions appeared in thymus. Thymic delta-chain repertoires held around 20% Vdelta2 sequences and few Vdelta3, despite high sort purity. Bulk repertoire data may be misinterpreted because of unexpected Vdelta2 sequences.

In germline, CDR1 is VINAFY, CDR2 YDVSNSKD. The CDR3 loop spans 12 amino acids. V was pared by 0 bases and J by 6 bases, with 2 bases of the junction left unmatched. The sequencing input was Vdelta1+ gamma-delta thymocytes from the thymus. The sample's subset: FACS-sorted CD3+ TCRalphabeta- TCRVdelta1+ TCRVdelta2- thymocytes. The chain joins TRGV5 to TRGJ1 or TRGJ2. The sequence was obtained from a boy under two years old who had congenital heart surgery. CDR3 nucleotides: TGTGCCACCTGGGACAGGGCTTATAAGAAACTCTTT. This encodes CATWDRAYKKLF.